The TCR beta chain described here comes from a study of blood T cell repertoires in COVID-19. Study information: Acute and convalescent COVID-19 samples came from the United States, Italy and Spain. PBMCs, B-cell-depleted T cells, or T cells were the source of the cDNA or gDNA that made up the material.

Germline values: CDR1 MNHEY, CDR2 SMNVEV (reference sequence). The CDR3 length is 12 residues. The V end lost 4 bases, the J end lost 8 bases, and 6 bases lay between the germline ends. How the authors handled the data: Reference gene primer amplification gave nucleated cell count estimates. The method was immunoSEQ multiplex PCR; TCRdb's version includes in-frame clones alone and lacks a portion of them. That table is the source of V, J and clone size, and D and trimming were worked out from the DNA. The sample yields 30,000 to 35,000 clones, 70% to 85% seen once. The chain recombines TRBV27 with TRBJ1-6; D remains ambiguous. The sample comprised peripheral blood. The source is a woman aged 60 to 75 with acute or convalescent COVID-19. CDR3 region: CASSSLDSPLHF. The CDR3 nucleotides are TGTGCCAGCAGTTCGTTAGATTCACCCCTCCACTTT.